The clone carrying this T cell receptor beta chain was seen only a few times. The antigen is unknown. The V gene lost 1 base and the J gene lost 2 bases, with 11 bases spanning the gap. The CDR3 contains 15 residues. Germline CDR1 and CDR2: SGHTA and FQGNSA. The data are from a study of T-cell memory formation after mild COVID-19. Study-wide results and caveats: That cross-reactive memory joined was suggested by some responding clones appearing in pre-infection memory. Contracting clones from day 15 to 85 had balanced CD4/CD8; later expanders favoured CD4+. For contracting clones, CD4+ ones sat mainly in CM and EM, CD8+ in EMRA.

The authors produced TCR alpha and TCR beta cDNA libraries with sample barcodes and UMIs by 5'RACE using constant-segment primers. TCRdb reprocessed the 5' RACE reads with MiXCR, giving one entry per CDR3 protein. The sample includes some 350,000 distinct CDR3 sequences, over 10% of them seen just once. Sequencing used PBMCs or a T cell subset sorted from them (not recorded which). This chain uses TRBV7-2 with TRBJ2-5; D perhaps matches TRBD2 (6 bases). This TCR came from a young man who had mild COVID-19 (a few samples of this study predate the infection). Cell type and time point are not known. The CDR3 loop reads CASSLVAGRQETQYF. The CDR3 nucleotides are TGTGCCAGCAGCTTAGTTGCGGGGCGACAAGAGACCCAGTACTTC.